The T cell receptor (beta chain) under discussion was sequenced for a study of CD8 T cells in acute hepatitis C reinfection (dated by TCRdb to about 2021). About the study as a whole: The study profiled the TCRbeta repertoire of CD8+ T cells specific for the HCV NS3-1073 epitope during acute infection and after viral clearance. Paired acute and follow-up samples were contributed by four spontaneous resolvers.

Broad study findings and their caveats: Follow-up repertoires were not available for chronically infected subjects, because NS3-1073 specific cells were too rare to be sorted. CDR3 sequences shared with other epitopes were rare, and differing sequencing approaches may have limited exact matching. Because bulk sequencing covered only the TCRbeta chain, the alphabeta pairing of the public clonotypes could not be determined. Over ten public clonotypes were found regardless of outcome, and V04-02/J02-02 was used by one public clonotype. High diversity was observed in NS3-1073 specific repertoires, and no significant differences in diversity were found between acute resolver, follow-up resolver and acute chronic samples.

This clone was observed a few times. Its antigen is not yet known. No base quality information exists; no much larger clone differs at one position. Genomic DNA was extracted from FACS-sorted cells, and TCRbeta chains were sequenced through the commercial immunoSEQ service. The original pipeline was this. ImmunoSEQ Analyzer software v3.0 and R v3.5.1 were used to analyze the repertoire data. Only productive rearrangements were analyzed, because sequences with stop codons or out-of-frame rearrangements were removed. Simpson diversity, Shannon entropy, CDR3 length and nucleotide addition metrics were obtained from the sequencing provider. Clonotypes were grouped by frequency into dominant, sub-dominant, low or lowest abundance categories, and clonotypes below 0.1% were left out of most analyses. Any CDR3 amino acid clonotype present in at least two subjects at a cumulative frequency of at least 0.5% was labeled public. TCRdb's version of the immuneACCESS table is confined to in-frame rearrangements and falls short of the full clone set. An unresolved V gene accounts for under half of the shortfall where checked; the remainder is of unknown origin. V and J calls and clone size are given by that table; D and trimming were obtained from the DNA. Within this sample are approximately 41,000 clones, with approximately 90% of them counted one time only. The biggest ten clones account for more than 0.4% of the sample.

The time point label here, explained by the study, means: naive CD8 control sorted from an acute-time-point sample. Enrolled in the Montreal Hepatitis C Cohort (HEPCO) in Canada, the donors were people who inject drugs, and these donors were followed every 3 months. Acute primary HCV infection was defined as a positive HCV RNA or antibody test after a negative test within the previous 24 weeks. Cells were surface stained with CD3, CD8 and CD45RO antibodies, and an aqua fixable dye was used to exclude dead cells. The cohort also included several subjects who developed chronic infection, defined as HCV RNA positivity at 24 weeks. From thawed, previously cryostored peripheral blood mononuclear cells, CD8+ T cells were purified through negative selection performed by means of the MACS CD8+ T cell Isolation Kit. Sorting of the cells was done on a BD FACSAria II cell sorter. Material: naive CD8+ T cells from PBMCs. In the paper's terms, the cell subset or site label means: sorted total naive CD45RO-negative CD8+ T cells. The TCR sequence derives from a man aged 30 to 39 with chronic hepatitis C.

The CDR3 in this case is CASSLQGLGQPQHF. The bases read TGCGCCAGCAGCTTACAGGGTCTAGGGCAGCCCCAGCATTTT. This receptor chain uses TRBV5-1 and TRBJ1-5, and TRBD1 may be the D gene, going by 6 matching bases. CDR1 and CDR2 are read off the germline V gene as SGHRS and YFSETQ. Cut back by 2 bases and 7 bases, the V and J ends lie 13 bases apart. The CDR3 spans 14 residues, from the cysteine through the phenylalanine. Here the CDR3 DNA is all that survives: 42 bases in frame from base 1. Where the CDR3 stops, the reference TRBV5-1 and TRBJ1-5 genes take over; the full variable domain is KAGVTQTPRYLIKTRGQQVTLSCSPISGHRSVSWYQQTPGQGLQFLFEYFSETQRNKGNFPGRFSGRQFSNSRSEMNVSTLELGDSALYLCASSLQGLGQPQHFGDGTRLSIL.